The 8 T cell receptor beta chains listed next were all sequenced from one sample in a study of blood T cell repertoires in COVID-19. TCRdb's table, derived via immunoSEQ multiplex PCR, lists solely in-frame clones and lacks some. The table has 140,000 to 150,000 clones, 80% to 85% seen once. The sample comprised peripheral blood. Every receptor here comes from a human donor in a cohort sampled during active COVID-19.

The chain combines TRBV7-9 with TRBJ2-6, with D maybe TRBD1 (5 bases). Germline loops: CDR1 SEHNR, CDR2 FQNEAQ (reference sequence). The CDR3 extends over 17 amino acids. Trimming stripped 7 bases from V and 0 bases from J, with 16 bases between. The CDR3 bases are TGTGCCAGCATCGACAGCTTGATTTTCTCTGGGGCCAACGTCCTGACTTTC. Translated, it gives CASIDSLIFSGANVLTF. The complete variable domain, with remaining parts taken from reference TRBV7-9 and TRBJ2-6, reads DTGVSQNPRHKITKRGQNVTFRCDPISEHNRLYWYRQTLGQGPEFLTYFQNEAQLEKSRLLSDRFSAERPKGSFSTLEIQRTEQGDSAMYLCASIDSLIFSGANVLTFGAGSRLTVL.

The chain carries TRBV11-2 and TRBJ2-1; the match to TRBD2 covers 11 bases. J was trimmed by 0 bases and V by 3 bases; bases with no gene match: 10. Germline CDR1 is SGHAT and CDR2 is FQNNGV. This CDR3 spans 19 amino acids. The CDR3 protein is CASSFPTSGASYSYNEQFF. CDR3 bases: TGTGCCAGCAGCTTTCCGACTAGCGGGGCCTCATACTCCTACAATGAGCAGTTCTTC.

This chain connects TRBV5-4 to TRBJ1-2; TRBD1 agrees at 9 bases. The V gene's germline CDR1 is SGHNT and CDR2 YYREEE (reference sequence). The CDR3 covers 14 residues. With 4 bases clipped from V and 8 bases from J, the junction kept 9 bases outside the gene matches. Here the CDR3 reads CASSAYGTGQGYTF. CDR3 bases: TGTGCCAGCAGCGCTTACGGGACAGGGCAAGGCTACACCTTC.

The chain recombines TRBV29-1 with TRBJ2-3, with D hard to call. CDR3 length equals 11 residues. The germline V gene encodes CDR1 SQVTM and CDR2 ANQGSEA. Trimming left V 7 bases short and J 6 bases short, with 11 bases between. Here the CDR3 reads CSATRRDTQYF. The CDR3 DNA is TGCAGCGCCACCCGGCGGGATACGCAGTATTTT.

The chain uses TRBV19 and TRBJ2-1; maybe TRBD2 (6 bases). Germline V gene sequence: CDR1 LNHDA, CDR2 SQIVND (reference sequence). Trimming removed 6 bases from V and 0 bases from J, with 12 bases in between. This CDR3 region has 15 residues. CDR3 nucleotide sequence: TGTGCCAGTAGCCGAGACGGGGGCTCCTACAATGAGCAGTTCTTC. Translated, it gives CASSRDGGSYNEQFF.

V usage is TRBV7-9 and J usage is TRBJ1-1, with unresolved D. The CDR3 length is 15 residues. The ends were cut back, 0 bases at V and 1 base at J, with 9 bases in the middle. Germline V gene sequence: CDR1 SEHNR, CDR2 FQNEAQ (reference sequence). The CDR3 loop is CASSLAGRGNTEAFF. In DNA form, the CDR3 reads TGTGCCAGCAGCTTAGCGGGCCGGGGGAACACTGAAGCTTTCTTT.

The chain links TRBV10-3 to TRBJ2-1, with 8 bases that match TRBD2. The CDR3 covers 17 residues. CDR1 is ENHRY and CDR2 is SYGVKD in the germline V gene. Unmatched junction bases numbered 14, after V lost 0 bases and J lost 10 bases. CDR3 region: CAISESRRGAQGGEQFF. The CDR3 DNA reads as TGTGCCATCAGTGAGTCCCGGCGGGGGGCCCAAGGTGGGGAGCAGTTCTTC.

J is TRBJ2-5 and V is TRBV18; TRBD1 aligns across 9 bases. This CDR3 is 16 amino acids long. Trimming cost V 3 bases and J 5 bases; bases outside gene matches: 10. CDR1 is KGHSH, CDR2 LQKENI, per germline. This CDR3 is CASSPPGQGIRETQYF. CDR3 coding DNA: TGTGCCAGCTCACCCCCGGGACAGGGAATCAGGGAGACCCAGTACTTC.